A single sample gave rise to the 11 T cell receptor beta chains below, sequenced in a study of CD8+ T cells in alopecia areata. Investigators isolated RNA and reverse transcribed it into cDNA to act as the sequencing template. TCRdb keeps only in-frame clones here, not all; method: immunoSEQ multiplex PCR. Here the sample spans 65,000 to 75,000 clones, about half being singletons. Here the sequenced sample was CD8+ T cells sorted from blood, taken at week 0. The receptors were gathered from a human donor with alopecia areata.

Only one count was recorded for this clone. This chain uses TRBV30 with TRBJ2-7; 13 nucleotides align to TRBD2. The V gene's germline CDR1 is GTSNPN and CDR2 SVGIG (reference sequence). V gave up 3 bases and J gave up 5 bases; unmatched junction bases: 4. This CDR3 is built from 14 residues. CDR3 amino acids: CAWRVGLAGDEQYF. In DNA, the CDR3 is TGTGCCTGGAGGGTAGGACTAGCGGGAGACGAGCAGTACTTC.

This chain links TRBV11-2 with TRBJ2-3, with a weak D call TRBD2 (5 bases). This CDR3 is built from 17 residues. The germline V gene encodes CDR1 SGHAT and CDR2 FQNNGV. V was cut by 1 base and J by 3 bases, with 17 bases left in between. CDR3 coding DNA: TGTGCCAGCAGCTTAGGGGGTCGGGGTATGGCAACAGATACGCAGTATTTT. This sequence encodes CASSLGGRGMATDTQYF.

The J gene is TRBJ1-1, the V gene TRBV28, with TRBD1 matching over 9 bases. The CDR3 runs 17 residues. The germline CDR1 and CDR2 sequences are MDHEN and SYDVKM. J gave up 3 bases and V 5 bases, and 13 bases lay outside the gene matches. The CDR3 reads CASSLPTGGAVDTEAFF. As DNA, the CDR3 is TGTGCCAGCAGTCTCCCGACAGGGGGGGCTGTGGACACTGAAGCTTTCTTT.

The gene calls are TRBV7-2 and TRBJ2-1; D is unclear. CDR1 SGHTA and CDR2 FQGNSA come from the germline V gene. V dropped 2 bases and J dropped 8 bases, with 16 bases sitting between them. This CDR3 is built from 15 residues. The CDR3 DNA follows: TGTGCCAGCAGCTTAAGTTTAACGGGCGGCCATGAGCAGTTCTTC. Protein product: CASSLSLTGGHEQFF.

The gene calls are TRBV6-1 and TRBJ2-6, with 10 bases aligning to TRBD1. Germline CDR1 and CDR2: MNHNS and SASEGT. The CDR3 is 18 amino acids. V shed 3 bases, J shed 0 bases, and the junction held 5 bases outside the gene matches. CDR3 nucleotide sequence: TGTGCCAGCAGTGACCGGGACAGGGGCTACTCTGGGGCCAACGTCCTGACTTTC. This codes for CASSDRDRGYSGANVLTF.

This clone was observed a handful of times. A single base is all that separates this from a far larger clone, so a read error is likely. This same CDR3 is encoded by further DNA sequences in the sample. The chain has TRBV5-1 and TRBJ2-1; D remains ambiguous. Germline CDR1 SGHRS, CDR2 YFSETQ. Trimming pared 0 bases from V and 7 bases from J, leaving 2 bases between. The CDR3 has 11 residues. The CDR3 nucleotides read TGCGCCAGCAGCTTGGGTAATGAGCAGTTCTTC. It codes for CASSLGNEQFF.

The CDR3 DNA follows: TGTGCCAGCAGCGCACAACCGACGACCACTAGCGGGAGGGCAGATACGCAGTATTTT. Protein product: CASSAQPTTTSGRADTQYF. V gene TRBV9 combines with J gene TRBJ2-3; 13 bases match TRBD2. Germline V gene lookup returns CDR1 SGDLS and CDR2 YYNGEE. The V gene end was trimmed by 3 bases and the J gene end by 4 bases; junction bases not matched to a gene: 14. CDR3 length: 19 residues.

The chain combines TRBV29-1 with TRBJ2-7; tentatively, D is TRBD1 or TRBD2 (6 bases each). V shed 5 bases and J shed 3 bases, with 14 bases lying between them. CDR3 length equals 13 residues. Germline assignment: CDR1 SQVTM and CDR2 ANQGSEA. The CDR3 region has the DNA TGCAGCGTTAGCGGAGGGGGGCTCTACGAGCAGTACTTC. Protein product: CSVSGGGLYEQYF.

The CDR3 sequence: CASSSGAYGYTF. CDR3 sequence (DNA): TGTGCCAGCAGTTCAGGGGCCTATGGCTACACCTTC. V and J are TRBV27 and TRBJ1-2, with a weak D call TRBD1 (6 bases). The ends were cut back, 4 bases at V and 4 bases at J, with 7 bases in the middle. The CDR3 length is 12 residues. The germline V gene has CDR1 MNHEY and CDR2 SMNVEV (reference sequence).

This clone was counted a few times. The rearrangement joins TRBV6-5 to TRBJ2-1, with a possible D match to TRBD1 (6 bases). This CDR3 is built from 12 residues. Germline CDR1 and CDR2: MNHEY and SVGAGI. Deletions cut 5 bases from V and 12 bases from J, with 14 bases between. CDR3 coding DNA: TGTGCCAGCAGTCCCGACGGGACAAGGCAGTTCTTC. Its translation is CASSPDGTRQFF.

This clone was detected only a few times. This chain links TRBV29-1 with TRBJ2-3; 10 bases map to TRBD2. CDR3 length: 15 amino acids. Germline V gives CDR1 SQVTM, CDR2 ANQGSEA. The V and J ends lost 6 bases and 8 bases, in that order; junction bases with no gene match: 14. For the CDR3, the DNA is TGCAGCGTCGGTGGGAGCGGGAGGGCGCAGGGTACGCAGTATTTT. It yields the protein CSVGGSGRAQGTQYF.